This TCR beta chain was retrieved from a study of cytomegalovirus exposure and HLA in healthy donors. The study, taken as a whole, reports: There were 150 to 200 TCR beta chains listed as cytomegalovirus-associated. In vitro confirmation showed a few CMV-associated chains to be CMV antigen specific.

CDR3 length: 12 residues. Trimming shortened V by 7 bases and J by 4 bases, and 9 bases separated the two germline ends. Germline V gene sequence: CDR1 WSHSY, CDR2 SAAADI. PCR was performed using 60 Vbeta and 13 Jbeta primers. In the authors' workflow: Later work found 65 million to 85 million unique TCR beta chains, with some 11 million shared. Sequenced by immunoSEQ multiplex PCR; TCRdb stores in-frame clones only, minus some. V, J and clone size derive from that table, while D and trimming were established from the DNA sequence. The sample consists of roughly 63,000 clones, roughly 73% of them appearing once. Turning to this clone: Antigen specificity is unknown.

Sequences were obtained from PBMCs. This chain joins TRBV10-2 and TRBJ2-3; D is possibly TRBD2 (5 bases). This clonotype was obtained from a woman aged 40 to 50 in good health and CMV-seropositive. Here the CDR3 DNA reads TGCGCCAGCACAGCGGCCTCAGATACGCAGTATTTT. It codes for CASTAASDTQYF.